Below, 7 T cell receptor beta chains from the same sample are listed, as sequenced in a study of tumor-infiltrating lymphocytes in oesophageal squamous cell carcinoma (dated by TCRdb to 2016 to 2018). The library was prepared using PCR. The reads were generated on an Illumina HiSeq 2000. TCRdb itself trimmed the public reads at Q25 with fastp, ran MiXCR and retained productive beta chains. All rows with the same CDR3 protein become a single entry with the most common DNA and genes. The table for this sample lists about 10,000 distinct CDR3 sequences; roughly 60% of them were counted only once. The top ten hold roughly 29% of the sample. Specimen: esophageal tumor tissue. The receptors were sampled from a female donor with esophageal squamous cell carcinoma.

This chain links TRBV7-3 with TRBJ2-1, with 8 bases fitting TRBD1. The germline CDR1 and CDR2 sequences are SGHTA and FQGTGA. With V trimmed by 4 bases and J by 9 bases, 5 bases remained unmatched. CDR3 length: 13 amino acids. The CDR3: CASSSGTGLEQFF. CDR3 bases: TGTGCCAGCAGCTCCGGGACAGGTCTTGAGCAGTTCTTC. Combining the CDR3 with reference TRBV7-3 and TRBJ2-1 gives the whole variable domain GAGVSQTPSNKVTEKGKYVELRCDPISGHTALYWYRQSLGQGPEFLIYFQGTGAADDSGLPNDRFFAVRPEGSVSTLKIQRTERGDSAVYLCASSSGTGLEQFFGPGTRLTVL.

This clonotype was observed a handful of times. The rearrangement joins TRBV7-9 to TRBJ2-5, with no clear D. Germline CDR1 is SEHNR and CDR2 is FQNEAQ (reference sequence). The V gene lost 1 base and the J gene lost 1 base, with 4 bases spanning the gap. This CDR3 is built from 13 residues. The CDR3, as DNA: TGTGCCAGCAGCTTAGGGGTCCAAGAGACCCAGTACTTC. It specifies CASSLGVQETQYF.

The V gene is TRBV20-1, the J gene TRBJ1-1; 10 bases align to TRBD1. V lost 5 bases, J lost 11 bases, and 11 bases stayed unmatched. Germline values: CDR1 DFQATT, CDR2 SNEGSKA (reference sequence). CDR3 length: 13 residues. For the CDR3, the DNA is TGCAGTGCTTTAGGCCGGGACAGGGGTTGGGCTTTCTTT. Its protein product is CSALGRDRGWAFF.

This clonotype was observed a few times. J is TRBJ2-5 and V is TRBV27, with D possibly TRBD1 on 5 matching bases. This CDR3 comprises 16 residues. Germline CDR1 is MNHEY and CDR2 is SMNVEV (reference sequence). V lost 3 bases and J lost 5, with 19 bases in between. The CDR3 reads CASSFLGTGPGETQYF. The CDR3 coding sequence is TGTGCCAGCAGTTTTCTCGGAACAGGACCAGGGGAGACCCAGTACTTC.

The chain combines TRBV7-3 with TRBJ2-7; TRBD2 agrees at 11 bases. The DNA end is more similar to TRBJ2-1, so the J call may be wrong. CDR3 length: 15 amino acids. Germline CDR1 is SGHTA and CDR2 is FQGTGA. CDR3 loop: CASSFRLAGYNEQFF. The CDR3, as DNA: TGTGCCAGCAGCTTCCGACTAGCGGGGTACAATGAGCAGTTCTTC.

The chain links TRBV7-3 to TRBJ2-1; 9 bases match TRBD1. The CDR3 covers 14 residues. V lost 5 bases to trimming and J lost 2 bases; unmatched junction nucleotides: 1. Germline V lookup: CDR1 SGHTA, CDR2 FQGTGA. The DNA of the CDR3 is TGTGCCAGCAGCCGGGACAGGGCCTACAATGAGCAGTTCTTC. This encodes CASSRDRAYNEQFF.

CDR3 nucleotides: TGTGCCAGCAGTATGACAGGGGGCTATGTCGACGAGCAGTACTTC. Translating gives CASSMTGGYVDEQYF. V gene TRBV6-6 combines with J gene TRBJ2-7; 10 nucleotides line up with TRBD1. With 5 bases clipped from V and 5 bases from J, the junction kept 9 bases outside the gene matches. The CDR3 length is 15 residues. CDR1 is MNHNY and CDR2 is SVGAGI in the germline V gene (reference sequence).